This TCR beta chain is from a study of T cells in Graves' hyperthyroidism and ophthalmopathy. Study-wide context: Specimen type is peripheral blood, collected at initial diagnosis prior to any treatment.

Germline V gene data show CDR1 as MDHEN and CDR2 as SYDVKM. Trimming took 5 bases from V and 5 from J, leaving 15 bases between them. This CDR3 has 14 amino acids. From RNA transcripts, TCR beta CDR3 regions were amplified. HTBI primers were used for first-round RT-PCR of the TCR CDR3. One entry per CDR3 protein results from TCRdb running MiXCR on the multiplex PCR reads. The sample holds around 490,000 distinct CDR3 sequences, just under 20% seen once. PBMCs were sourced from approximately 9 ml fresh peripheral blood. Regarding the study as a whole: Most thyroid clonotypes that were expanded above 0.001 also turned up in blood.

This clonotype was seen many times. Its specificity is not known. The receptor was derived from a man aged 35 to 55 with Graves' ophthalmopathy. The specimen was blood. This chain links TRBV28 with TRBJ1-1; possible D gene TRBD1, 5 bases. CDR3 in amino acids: CASSNTQGGTEAFF. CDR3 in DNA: TGTGCCAGCAGTAATACTCAGGGAGGGACTGAAGCTTTCTTT.